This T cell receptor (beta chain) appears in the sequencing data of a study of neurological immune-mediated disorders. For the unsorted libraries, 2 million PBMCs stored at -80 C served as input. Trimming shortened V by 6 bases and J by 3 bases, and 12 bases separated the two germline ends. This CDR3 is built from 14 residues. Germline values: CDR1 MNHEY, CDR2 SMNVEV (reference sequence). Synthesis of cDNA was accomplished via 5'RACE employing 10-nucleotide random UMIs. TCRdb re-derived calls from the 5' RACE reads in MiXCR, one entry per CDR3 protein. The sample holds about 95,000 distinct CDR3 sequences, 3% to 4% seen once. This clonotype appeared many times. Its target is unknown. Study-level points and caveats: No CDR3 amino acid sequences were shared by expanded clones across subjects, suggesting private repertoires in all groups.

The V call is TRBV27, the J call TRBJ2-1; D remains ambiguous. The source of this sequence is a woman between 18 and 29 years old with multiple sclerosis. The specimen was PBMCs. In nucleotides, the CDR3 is TGTGCCAGCAGGATAGGCGGCCTCTACAATGAGCAGTTCTTC. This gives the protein CASRIGGLYNEQFF.